Listed below are T cell receptor beta chains from one sample, sequenced in a study of tumor-infiltrating lymphocytes in primary liver carcinoma. TCRdb re-derived calls from the multiplex PCR reads in MiXCR, one entry per CDR3 protein. The table has about 190,000 distinct CDR3 sequences, just under 85% seen once. The specimen was tumor tissue from primary liver carcinoma. These receptors all come from a man aged 40-55 years with primary liver carcinoma and hepatitis B virus infection. Both conserved end residues are part of each CDR3. Each record gives: J gene, D gene, V gene, clone size, CDR3 DNA, CDR3 protein. A D gene is named only where the DNA matches it firmly. Expanded clones get a size class; other rows say once, few or many, or leave the size out.

J: TRBJ2-1
D: -
V: TRBV30
size: -
DNA: TGTTCCTGGGGCAATCGGGACAATGAGCAGTTCTTC
CDR3: CSWGNRDNEQFF

J: TRBJ2-7
D: TRBD1
V: TRBV28
size: -
DNA: TGTGCCAGCAGTGAGGACAGGAGTTATTACGAGCAGTACTTC
CDR3: CASSEDRSYYEQYF

J: TRBJ2-1
D: TRBD1
V: TRBV4-1
size: -
DNA: TGTGCCAGCAGCAATCGGGACAGGCAATACTACAATGAGCAGTTCTTC
CDR3: CASSNRDRQYYNEQFF

J: TRBJ2-3
D: TRBD1
V: TRBV29-1
size: -
DNA: TGTAGCGTTTTCGGGACAGGGTCGTCAGATACGCAGTATTTT
CDR3: CSVFGTGSSDTQYF

J: TRBJ1-1
D: TRBD1
V: TRBV6-6
size: -
DNA: TGTGCCAGCAGATATGACAGGGGGCTGCCTGAAGCTTCCTTT
CDR3: CASRYDRGLPEASF

J: TRBJ2-3
D: TRBD2
V: TRBV29-1
size: -
DNA: TGCAGCTTTGGCGGGACTAGCGGGAGAGGGGACCCAGATACGCAGTATTTT
CDR3: CSFGGTSGRGDPDTQYF

J: TRBJ1-2
D: -
V: TRBV5-1
size: -
DNA: TGCGCCAGCAGCTTACTGTCGAACTATGGCTACACCTTC
CDR3: CASSLLSNYGYTF

J: TRBJ2-1
D: TRBD2
V: TRBV11-2
size: -
DNA: TGTGCCAGCAGCCAGACTAGCGGAAATAACAATGAGCACTTCTTC
CDR3: CASSQTSGNNNEHFF

J: TRBJ1-1
D: TRBD1
V: TRBV6-2/TRBV6-3
size: many
DNA: TGTGCCAGCAGTCGACAGGGTTACACTGAAGCTTTCTTT
CDR3: CASSRQGYTEAFF

J: TRBJ2-1
D: -
V: TRBV4-3
size: -
DNA: TGCGCCAGCAGCCCAAGGGGGGGGTTGGTTAATGAACAGTTCTTC
CDR3: CASSPRGGLVNEQFF

J: TRBJ1-2
D: -
V: TRBV6-1
size: -
DNA: TGTGCCAACAGTGTGGATGCAAACTATGGCTACACCTTC
CDR3: CANSVDANYGYTF

J: TRBJ2-7
D: -
V: TRBV7-8
size: -
DNA: TGTACCAGCAGCGTAATCGCGGGAAGCTGGGGGGAGCAGTACTTC
CDR3: CTSSVIAGSWGEQYF

J: TRBJ2-2
D: TRBD1
V: TRBV29-1
size: -
DNA: TGCAGCGTTGTCAACAGGGTGAACACAGGGGAGCTGTTATTT
CDR3: CSVVNRVNTGELLF

J: TRBJ1-5
D: -
V: TRBV11-2
size: -
DNA: TGTGTCAGTAGCTTAGTAGGGGTAACAGGGAGCAATCAGCCCCTGCATTTT
CDR3: CVSSLVGVTGSNQPLHF

J: TRBJ1-4
D: TRBD1
V: TRBV2
size: -
DNA: TGTGCCAGCAAGGGACAGGGGGGCGGTAATGAAAAACTGTTTTTT
CDR3: CASKGQGGGNEKLFF

J: TRBJ1-6
D: -
V: TRBV28
size: -
DNA: TGTGCCAGTATTTTTCTAGAGAGGGCCTATAATTCACCTCTCCACTTT
CDR3: CASIFLERAYNSPLHF

J: TRBJ2-7
D: -
V: TRBV29-1
size: -
DNA: TGCAGTACTGAACAGACGGCCTACGAGCAGTACTTC
CDR3: CSTEQTAYEQYF

J: TRBJ2-3
D: -
V: TRBV7-9
size: -
DNA: TGTGCCAGCAGCCATGAGACAGGAGCCGATACGCAGTATTTT
CDR3: CASSHETGADTQYF

J: TRBJ2-4
D: -
V: TRBV4-3
size: -
DNA: TGCGCCAGCAGCCAAGTTGGCAGGCTAGCCAGAAACATTCAGTACTTC
CDR3: CASSQVGRLARNIQYF

J: TRBJ2-3
D: -
V: TRBV5-5
size: -
DNA: TGTGCCAGCAACTTCACAGGGCGAACAGATACGCAGTATTTT
CDR3: CASNFTGRTDTQYF

J: TRBJ2-3
D: -
V: TRBV30
size: -
DNA: TGTGCCTGGAGCCGAGTAGCGTTCACGGATACGCAGTATTTT
CDR3: CAWSRVAFTDTQYF

J: TRBJ1-2
D: TRBD1
V: TRBV5-1
size: -
DNA: TGCGCCAGCAGCTCTTCGGACAGGGTGGATGTCTACACCTTC
CDR3: CASSSSDRVDVYTF